This T cell receptor (beta chain) was obtained from a study of shared clonotypes between healthy human individuals. Positively selected for CCR7, the CD45RO-negative cells used as naive CD8 cells excluded terminally differentiated effector memory CD45RA+ cells. This CDR3 has 16 amino acids. Per germline, CDR1 LGHNA and CDR2 YSLEER. V lost 0 bases and J 5 bases, leaving 13 bases between the germline ends. Per sorted-subset replicate PCR, input was roughly 200 ng DNA, representing roughly 29,000 T cell genomes. The data were produced by immunoSEQ multiplex PCR, yet TCRdb's version contains in-frame clones alone and is incomplete. The sample holds about 2 million clones, about 95% seen once.

Sequencing input: naive CD8+ T cells sorted from blood. V gene TRBV4-3 combines with J gene TRBJ1-4; D not resolved. This TCR was recovered from a man in his late teens or twenties in good health. CDR3 in amino acids: CASSQDIWVLNEKLFF. The CDR3 DNA sequence: TGCGCCAGCAGCCAAGATATTTGGGTCCTAAATGAAAAACTGTTTTTT.